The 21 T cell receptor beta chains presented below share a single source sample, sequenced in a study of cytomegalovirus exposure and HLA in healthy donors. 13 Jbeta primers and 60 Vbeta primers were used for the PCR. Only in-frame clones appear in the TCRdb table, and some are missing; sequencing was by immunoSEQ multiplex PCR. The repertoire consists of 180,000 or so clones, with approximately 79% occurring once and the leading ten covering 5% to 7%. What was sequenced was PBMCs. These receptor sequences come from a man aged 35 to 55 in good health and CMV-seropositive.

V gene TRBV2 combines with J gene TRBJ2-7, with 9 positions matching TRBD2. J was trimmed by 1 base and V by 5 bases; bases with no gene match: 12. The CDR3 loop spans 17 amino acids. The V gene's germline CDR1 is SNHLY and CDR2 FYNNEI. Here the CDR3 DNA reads TGTGCCAGCAGTTTCCGACCGGGACTAGCAGGGTCCTACGAGCAGTACTTC. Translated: CASSFRPGLAGSYEQYF.

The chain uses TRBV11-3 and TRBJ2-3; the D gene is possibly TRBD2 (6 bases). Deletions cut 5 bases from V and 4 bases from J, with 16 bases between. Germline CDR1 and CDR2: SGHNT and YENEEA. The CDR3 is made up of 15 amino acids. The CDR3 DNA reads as TGTGCCAGCAGCACCGGCGGGGAAAGGCCAGATACGCAGTATTTT. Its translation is CASSTGGERPDTQYF.

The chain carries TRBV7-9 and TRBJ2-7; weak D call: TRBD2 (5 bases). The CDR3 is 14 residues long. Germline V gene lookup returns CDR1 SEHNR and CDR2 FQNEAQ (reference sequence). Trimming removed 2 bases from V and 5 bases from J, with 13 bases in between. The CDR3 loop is CASSLNSLGDEQYF. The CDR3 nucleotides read TGTGCCAGCAGCTTAAACTCCCTCGGGGACGAGCAGTACTTC. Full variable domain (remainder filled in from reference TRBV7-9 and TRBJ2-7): DTGVSQNPRHKITKRGQNVTFRCDPISEHNRLYWYRQTLGQGPEFLTYFQNEAQLEKSRLLSDRFSAERPKGSFSTLEIQRTEQGDSAMYLCASSLNSLGDEQYFGPGTRLTVT.

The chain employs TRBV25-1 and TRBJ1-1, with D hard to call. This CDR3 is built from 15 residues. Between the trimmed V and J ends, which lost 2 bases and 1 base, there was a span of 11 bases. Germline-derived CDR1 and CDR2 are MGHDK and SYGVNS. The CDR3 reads CASSEGVGRNTEAFF. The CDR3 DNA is TGTGCCAGCAGTGAAGGCGTGGGCAGGAACACTGAAGCTTTCTTT.

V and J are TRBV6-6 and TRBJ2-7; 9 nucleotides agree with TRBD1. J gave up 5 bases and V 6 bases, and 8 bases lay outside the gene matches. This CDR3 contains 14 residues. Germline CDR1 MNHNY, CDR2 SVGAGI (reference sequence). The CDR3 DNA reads TGTGCCAGCAGGCCGGGACAGGGTTCCAACGAGCAGTACTTC. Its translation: CASRPGQGSNEQYF.

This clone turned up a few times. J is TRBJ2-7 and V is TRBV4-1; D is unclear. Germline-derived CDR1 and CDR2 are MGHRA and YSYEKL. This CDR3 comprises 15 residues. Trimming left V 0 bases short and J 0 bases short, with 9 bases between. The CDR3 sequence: CASSQDGLSSYEQYF. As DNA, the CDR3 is TGCGCCAGCAGCCAAGATGGCCTTTCCTCCTACGAGCAGTACTTC.

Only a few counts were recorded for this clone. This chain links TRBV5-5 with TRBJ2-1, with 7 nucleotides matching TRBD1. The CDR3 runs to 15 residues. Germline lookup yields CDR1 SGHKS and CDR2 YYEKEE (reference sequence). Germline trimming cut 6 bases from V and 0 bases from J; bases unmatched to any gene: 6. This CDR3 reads CASKTDRISYNEQFF. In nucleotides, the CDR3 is TGTGCCAGCAAGACGGACAGGATCTCCTACAATGAGCAGTTCTTC.

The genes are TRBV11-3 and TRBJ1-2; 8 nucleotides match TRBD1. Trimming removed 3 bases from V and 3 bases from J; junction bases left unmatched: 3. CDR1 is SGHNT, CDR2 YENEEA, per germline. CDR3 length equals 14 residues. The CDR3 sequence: CASSFGTGDYGYTF. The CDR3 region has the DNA TGTGCCAGCAGCTTTGGGACAGGAGACTATGGCTACACCTTC.

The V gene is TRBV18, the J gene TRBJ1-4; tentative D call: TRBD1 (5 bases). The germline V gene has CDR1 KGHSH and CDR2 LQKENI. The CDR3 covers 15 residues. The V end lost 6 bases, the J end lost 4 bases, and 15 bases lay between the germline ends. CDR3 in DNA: TGTGCCAGCTCCCCTCCCGTGGGGGGTAATGAAAAACTGTTTTTT. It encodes CASSPPVGGNEKLFF.

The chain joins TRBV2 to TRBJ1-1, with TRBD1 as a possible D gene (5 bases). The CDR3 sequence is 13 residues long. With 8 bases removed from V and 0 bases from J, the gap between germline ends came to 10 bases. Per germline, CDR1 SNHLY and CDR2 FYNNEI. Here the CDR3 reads CASLQDMNTEAFF. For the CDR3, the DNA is TGTGCCAGCTTGCAGGACATGAACACTGAAGCTTTCTTT.

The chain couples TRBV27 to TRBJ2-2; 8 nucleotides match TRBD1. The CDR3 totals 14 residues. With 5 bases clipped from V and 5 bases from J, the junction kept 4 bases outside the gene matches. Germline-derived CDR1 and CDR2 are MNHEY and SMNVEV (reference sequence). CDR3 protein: CASSQGAGTGELFF. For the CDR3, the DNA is TGTGCCAGCAGTCAGGGGGCAGGAACCGGGGAGCTGTTTTTT.

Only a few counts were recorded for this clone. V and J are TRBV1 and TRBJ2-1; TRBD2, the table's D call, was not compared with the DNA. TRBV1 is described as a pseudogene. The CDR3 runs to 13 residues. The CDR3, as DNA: TGCACCAGCAGCCGCCTCGGGTACAATGAGCAGTTCTTC. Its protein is CTSSRLGYNEQFF.

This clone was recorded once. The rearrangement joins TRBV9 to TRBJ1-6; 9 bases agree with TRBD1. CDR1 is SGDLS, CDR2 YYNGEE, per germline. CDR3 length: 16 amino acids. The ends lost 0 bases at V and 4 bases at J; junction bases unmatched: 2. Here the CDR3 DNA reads TGTGCCAGCAGCGTAGGAGGGACAGGGTATAATTCACCCCTCCACTTT. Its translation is CASSVGGTGYNSPLHF.

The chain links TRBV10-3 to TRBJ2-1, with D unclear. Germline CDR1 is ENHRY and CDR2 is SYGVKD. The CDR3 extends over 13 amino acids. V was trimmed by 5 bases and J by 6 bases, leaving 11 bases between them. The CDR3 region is CAISTEAPNEQFF. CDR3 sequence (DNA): TGTGCCATCAGTACTGAAGCTCCCAATGAGCAGTTCTTC.

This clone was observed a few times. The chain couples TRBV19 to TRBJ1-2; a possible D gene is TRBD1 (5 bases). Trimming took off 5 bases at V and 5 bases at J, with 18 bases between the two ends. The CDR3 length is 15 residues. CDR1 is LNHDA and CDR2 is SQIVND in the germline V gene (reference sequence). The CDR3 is CASSLRTFSPYGYTF. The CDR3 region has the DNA TGTGCCAGTAGTTTAAGGACATTTTCCCCTTATGGCTACACCTTC.

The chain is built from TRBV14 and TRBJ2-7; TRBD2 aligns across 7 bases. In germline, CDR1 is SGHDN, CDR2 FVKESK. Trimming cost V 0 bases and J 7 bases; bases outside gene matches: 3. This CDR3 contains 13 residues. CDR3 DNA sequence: TGTGCCAGCAGCCAAGATCCAGCGGGGGAGCAGTACTTC. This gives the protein CASSQDPAGEQYF.

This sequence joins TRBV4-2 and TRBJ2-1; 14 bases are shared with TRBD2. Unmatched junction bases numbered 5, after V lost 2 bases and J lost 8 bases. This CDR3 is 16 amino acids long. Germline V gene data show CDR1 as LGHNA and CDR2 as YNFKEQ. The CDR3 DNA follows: TGTGCCAGCAGCCAAATGACTAGCGGGAGGGCGCATGAGCAGTTCTTC. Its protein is CASSQMTSGRAHEQFF.

The DNA for the CDR3 is TGTGCCAGCAGCAAAGCCGGCCCCAGCGGGAGGGCCCACAATGAGCAGTTCTTC. This codes for CASSKAGPSGRAHNEQFF. The chain employs TRBV21-1 and TRBJ2-1; the table gives TRBD2 as D, unverified against the DNA. TRBV21-1 represents a pseudogene. The CDR3 sequence is 18 residues long.

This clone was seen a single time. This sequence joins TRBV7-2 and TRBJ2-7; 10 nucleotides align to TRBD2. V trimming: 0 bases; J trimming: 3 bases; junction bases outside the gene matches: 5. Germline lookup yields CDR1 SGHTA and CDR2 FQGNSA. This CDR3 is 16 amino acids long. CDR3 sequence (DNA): TGTGCCAGCAGCTTAGCCAGGACTAGCGGAGACTACGAGCAGTACTTC. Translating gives CASSLARTSGDYEQYF.

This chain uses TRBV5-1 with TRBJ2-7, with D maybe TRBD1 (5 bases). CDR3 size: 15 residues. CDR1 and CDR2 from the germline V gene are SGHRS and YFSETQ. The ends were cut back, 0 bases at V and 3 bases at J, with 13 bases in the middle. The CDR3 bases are TGCGCCAGCAGCTTGGACAGGACCCCCTTCTACGAGCAGTACTTC. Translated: CASSLDRTPFYEQYF.

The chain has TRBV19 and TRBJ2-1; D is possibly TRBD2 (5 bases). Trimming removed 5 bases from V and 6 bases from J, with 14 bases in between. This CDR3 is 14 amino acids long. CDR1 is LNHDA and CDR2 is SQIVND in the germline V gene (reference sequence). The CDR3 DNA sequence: TGTGCCAGTAGTTGGACCGGGGTGGGCAATGAGCAGTTCTTC. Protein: CASSWTGVGNEQFF.